This T cell receptor (beta chain) was identified during a study of OX40 agonist ivuxolimab in advanced cancers. Overall study context: The treatment was a fully human IgG2 OX40 agonist, ivuxolimab. Each dose-escalation patient presented with hepatocellular carcinoma, melanoma, renal cell or head and neck cancer. General study points: In general, CD8+ T cells held more expanded clones than CD4+ did, on average.

To note about this clone: Its antigen is unidentified. An end of the junction does not agree with germline; a read error may underlie this.

Germline values: CDR1 MGHRA, CDR2 YSYEKL. This CDR3 has 13 residues. Some clones are missing from TCRdb's copy, which holds only in-frame ones; the method was immunoSEQ multiplex PCR. The sample records around 80,000 clones, approximately 85% being singletons. This receptor was taken from an adult with an advanced solid tumor such as melanoma, head and neck, liver or kidney cancer. The specimen was CD4+ or CD8+ T cells sorted from blood, collected in a trial of the OX40 agonist ivuxolimab. The J gene is TRBJ1-2, the V gene TRBV4-1; D unclear. CDR3 region: CASSQILQAQRGF. CDR3 DNA sequence: TGCGCCAGCAGCCAAATACTTCAGGCGCAACGGGGATTC.